The clone carrying this TCR beta chain was detected only a few times. What it recognizes is unknown. The missing CDR3 end, 3 residues past where the read stops, is filled in from the germline J gene. Patients and controls were mostly of Caucasian heritage. Blood came from CVID subjects not ill and not taking immunomodulatory or immunosuppressive medication. The source of the sample is a study of T cell clonality in common variable immunodeficiency. General study findings and limits: CVID subjects had higher TCRbeta clonality than healthy controls, most marked in about a third. Reportedly, TCR beta sequences from common variable immunodeficiency showed fewer deletions and N-nucleotide insertions.

Control and CVID samples contributed equal amounts of genomic DNA. Clones were sequenced by immunoSEQ multiplex PCR, and TCRdb holds only the in-frame ones, with some missing. Singletons are absent from the sample, which has 15,000 to 20,000 clones. In germline, CDR1 is SGHAT, CDR2 FQNNGV. CDR3 length: 13 residues. V lost 5 bases, J lost 5 bases, and 5 bases stayed unmatched. The chain has TRBV11-2 and TRBJ2-5; 7 bases are shared with TRBD2. This TCR came from a human donor with common variable immunodeficiency. Sample: peripheral blood mononuclear cells. The sequenced CDR3 bases are TGTGCCAGCAGCCCAGGGACTAAGGAGACC. This codes for CASSPGTKET. The entire CDR3 is CASSPGTKETQYF.